This entry describes one T cell receptor (beta chain). Its specificity is not known. Sequencing was performed with immunoSEQ multiplex PCR; in TCRdb, only in-frame clones are kept and a portion is missing. Among more than 85,000 clones, around 90% were seen once, and the ten largest hold 0.9% to 1.3%. This record belongs to a study of siplizumab effects on memory and regulatory T cells. In germline, CDR1 is KGHSH, CDR2 LQKENI. The CDR3 totals 13 residues. V was cut by 2 bases and J by 5 bases, with 6 bases left in between. Findings and caveats of the study: Tracing alloreactive clones into unstimulated subsets worked for only a minor fraction of them. Apparently key alloresponse contributors, naive T cells also seemed more diverse than memory cells. Under siplizumab, alloreactive sequences traced to unstimulated CD4+ memory cells were significantly reduced.

J is TRBJ2-2 and V is TRBV18; D unresolved. Source material: CD4+ T cells sorted from blood. The clonotype originates from a human donor in good health. The CDR3 sequence is CASSPVGTGELFF. DNA of the CDR3: TGTGCCAGCTCACCAGTGGGTACCGGGGAGCTGTTTTTT.